What follows is one T cell receptor beta chain and its context. Not a single patient had been given any form of treatment at any point before undergoing thyroid surgery. The source of the sample is a study of metastatic and nonmetastatic thyroid tumors. Through MiXCR, TCRdb re-clonotyped the PCR reads. This repertoire shows around 20,000 clones, approximately 40% found once; its top ten account for over 25%. Material for sequencing was tumor tissue. The TCR originated in a female donor with papillary thyroid cancer or a benign thyroid nodule (not recorded which). Some clones in this sample may be carry-over from other donors' samples.

The CDR3 DNA reads TGCGCCAGCAGCCAAGTGACAGGGGAGGGTGAGCAGTTCTTC. Translation gives CASSQVTGEGEQFF. The chain combines TRBV4-1 with TRBJ2-1, with a possible D match to TRBD1 (8 bases). Between the trimmed V and J ends, which lost 1 base and 9 bases, there was a span of 13 bases. The CDR3 sequence is 14 residues long. Looked up from germline, CDR1 is MGHRA and CDR2 is YSYEKL.